The 26 T cell receptor beta chains reported below all come from one sample, sequenced in a study of CD8 T cells in Susac syndrome. With random hexamers, reverse transcription was performed on about 0.45 to 1 ug of RNA. Each CDR3 protein gets one entry after TCRdb re-called the immunoSEQ multiplex PCR reads with MiXCR. The sample includes tens of thousands of distinct CDR3 sequences, about 94% of them seen just once. Sequencing was performed on CD8+ T cells from PBMCs. The receptors shown here come from a human donor with multiple sclerosis.

The rearrangement links TRBV6-5 to TRBJ2-2; D is uncertain. Trimming pared 2 bases from V and 8 bases from J, leaving 12 bases between. Germline V gene data show CDR1 as MNHEY and CDR2 as SVGAGI. The CDR3 contains 14 residues. The CDR3 loop reads CASSYNPEGGELFF. The CDR3 DNA reads as TGTGCCAGCAGTTACAACCCGGAAGGGGGGGAGCTGTTTTTT.

This chain links TRBV12-5 with TRBJ2-3; D tentatively reads TRBD1 or TRBD2 (6 bases each). This CDR3 has 15 residues. CDR1 is LGHNT and CDR2 is FRNRAP in the germline V gene. Trimming cost V 7 bases and J 1 base, with 15 bases left between them. As DNA, the CDR3 is TGTGCTAGTGTTTTATCAGGGGAGGGCACAGATACGCAGTATTTT. Translated: CASVLSGEGTDTQYF. The full variable domain, in which reference TRBV12-5 and TRBJ2-3 provide the parts outside the CDR3, is DARVTQTPRHKVTEMGQEVTMRCQPILGHNTVFWYRQTMMQGLELLAYFRNRAPLDDSGMPKDRFSAEMPDATLATLKIQPSEPRDSAVYFCASVLSGEGTDTQYFGPGTRLTVL.

The genes are TRBV30 and TRBJ2-6; TRBD1 might be the D (6 bases). Germline V gene sequence: CDR1 GTSNPN, CDR2 SVGIG (reference sequence). CDR3 length: 14 residues. Trimming left V 3 bases short and J 2 bases short, with 8 bases between. CDR3 sequence: CAWSRGTGANVLTF. CDR3 DNA: TGTGCCTGGAGCAGGGGAACTGGGGCCAACGTCCTGACTTTC.

This chain links TRBV27 with TRBJ2-7; the D gene is possibly TRBD2 (6 bases). The V and J ends lost 5 bases and 3 bases respectively, with 20 bases between them. Germline CDR1 and CDR2: MNHEY and SMNVEV (reference sequence). This CDR3 has 16 amino acids. The CDR3: CASSPLMVGGNYEQYF. CDR3 nucleotide sequence: TGTGCCAGCAGTCCACTTATGGTCGGAGGGAACTACGAGCAGTACTTC.

The rearrangement uses TRBV6-6 and TRBJ1-5; D is ambiguous. The CDR3 consists of 16 residues. Germline values: CDR1 MNHNY, CDR2 SVGAGI (reference sequence). V lost 4 bases to trimming and J lost 4 bases, with 17 bases between them. Here the CDR3 reads CASSLSPLSSNQPQHF. The DNA of the CDR3 is TGTGCCAGCAGTTTATCCCCTCTATCCTCAAATCAGCCCCAGCATTTT.

This clonotype was recorded only once. The gene calls are TRBV7-2 and TRBJ1-2; 8 nucleotides align to TRBD1. After removal of 1 base from V and 5 bases from J, the junction contained 9 bases not matched to a gene. This CDR3 contains 16 residues. CDR1 and CDR2 (germline): SGHTA, FQGNSA. CDR3 loop: CASSLGPGGQLYGYTF. DNA of the CDR3: TGTGCCAGCAGCTTAGGGCCAGGGGGCCAACTATATGGCTACACCTTC.

J is TRBJ2-3 and V is TRBV20-1, with D perhaps matching TRBD2 (6 bases). The CDR3 consists of 13 residues. Looked up from germline, CDR1 is DFQATT and CDR2 is SNEGSKA (reference sequence). Trimming stripped 5 bases from V and 2 bases from J, with 11 bases between. The CDR3 nucleotides are TGCAGTGCTTGGCGGGAAGACACAGATACGCAGTATTTT. This sequence encodes CSAWREDTDTQYF.

The chain couples TRBV19 to TRBJ2-3; 9 nucleotides match TRBD2. Germline CDR1 is LNHDA and CDR2 is SQIVND (reference sequence). Trimming at V came to 5 bases and at J to 4 bases, leaving 7 bases not matched to a gene. This CDR3 contains 15 residues. The CDR3 sequence: CASSLAGEGADTQYF. CDR3 nucleotide sequence: TGTGCCAGTAGTTTAGCGGGAGAGGGCGCAGATACGCAGTATTTT.

The chain is built from TRBV27 and TRBJ2-7; D not certain. The germline V and J ends were trimmed by 6 bases and 3 bases, with 15 bases remaining between them. This CDR3 region has 14 residues. The germline V gene encodes CDR1 MNHEY and CDR2 SMNVEV (reference sequence). The CDR3 spells CASSPASSFYEQYF. The CDR3 DNA is TGTGCCAGCAGCCCCGCGAGTTCGTTCTACGAGCAGTACTTC.

The chain uses TRBV6-1 and TRBJ1-1; 7 nucleotides line up with TRBD1. There are 12 residues in the CDR3. Trimming took 7 bases from V and 8 from J; bases not matched to a gene: 7. Germline V lookup: CDR1 MNHNS, CDR2 SASEGT. The CDR3 sequence is CASNLGTAEAFF. The CDR3 nucleotides are TGTGCCAGCAACCTCGGGACAGCAGAAGCTTTCTTT.

The chain couples TRBV10-3 to TRBJ2-1; no definite D call. Germline assignment: CDR1 ENHRY and CDR2 SYGVKD. V was clipped by 3 bases and J by 5 bases, with 14 bases between them. There are 15 residues in the CDR3. CDR3 protein: CAISDRTTLDNEQFF. In nucleotides, the CDR3 is TGTGCCATCAGTGACCGTACCACCCTAGACAATGAGCAGTTCTTC.

The count of this clonotype is one. In DNA form, the CDR3 reads TGCAGCGTTATTGGGGGGCCTTCTGAAGCTTTCTTT. The encoded protein is CSVIGGPSEAFF. This chain uses TRBV29-1 with TRBJ1-1; D is perhaps TRBD1 (6 bases). Germline V lookup: CDR1 SQVTM, CDR2 ANQGSEA. This CDR3 comprises 12 residues. V gave up 5 bases and J gave up 6 bases, with 13 bases separating them.

This clonotype came up once. The CDR3 bases are TGTGCCAGCAGTTTCAGCATCGCCGAGACCCAGTACTTC. This sequence encodes CASSFSIAETQYF. The chain combines TRBV27 with TRBJ2-5; the D is unclear. CDR1 MNHEY and CDR2 SMNVEV come from the germline V gene (reference sequence). The CDR3 has 13 residues. Trimming removed 3 bases at V and 5 bases at J, with 10 bases between.

The V gene is TRBV20-1, the J gene TRBJ2-1; TRBD2 might be the D (6 bases). Trimming shortened V by 0 bases and J by 3 bases, and 15 bases separated the two germline ends. CDR3 length equals 16 residues. CDR1 and CDR2 (germline): DFQATT, SNEGSKA (reference sequence). The CDR3 DNA sequence: TGCAGTGCTAGAGAAGCTCCCTCGGGACTCTACAATGAGCAGTTCTTC. Translation: CSAREAPSGLYNEQFF.

This clonotype was seen once. The gene calls are TRBV20-1 and TRBJ1-5; 8 bases match TRBD1. Germline values: CDR1 DFQATT, CDR2 SNEGSKA (reference sequence). The CDR3 extends over 16 amino acids. V lost 6 bases and J lost 7; bases outside the gene matches: 17. In DNA form, the CDR3 reads TGCAGTGCAACCGAGCAGACAGGGGAATGGGCCCAGCCCCAGCATTTT. Translation gives CSATEQTGEWAQPQHF.

The rearrangement joins TRBV24-1 to TRBJ2-1, with TRBD2 as a possible D gene (6 bases). Between the trimmed V and J ends, which lost 8 bases and 4 bases, there was a span of 8 bases. The CDR3 is made up of 12 amino acids. The germline V gene encodes CDR1 KGHDR and CDR2 SFDVKD. The CDR3 spells CATTGGYNEQFF. DNA of the CDR3: TGTGCCACCACCGGGGGATACAATGAGCAGTTCTTC.

This chain joins TRBV7-2 and TRBJ2-2; no clear D gene. Germline V gene data show CDR1 as SGHTA and CDR2 as FQGNSA. V dropped 2 bases and J dropped 2 bases, with 9 bases sitting between them. This CDR3 is built from 15 residues. The CDR3 region has the DNA TGTGCCAGCAGCTTAAGATTAGCAAACACCGGGGAGCTGTTTTTT. This gives the protein CASSLRLANTGELFF.

V is TRBV27 and J is TRBJ2-5, with TRBD2 identical over 9 bases. The CDR3 length is 15 residues. Trimming took 4 bases from V and 6 from J; bases not matched to a gene: 9. Germline loops: CDR1 MNHEY, CDR2 SMNVEV (reference sequence). This CDR3 reads CASSSPSGAEQTQYF. In DNA, the CDR3 is TGTGCCAGCAGTTCCCCTAGCGGGGCGGAGCAGACCCAGTACTTC.

V is TRBV7-9 and J is TRBJ2-5, with 8 bases matching TRBD2. The junction had 11 bases not matched to a gene; V was cut back by 5 bases and J by 3 bases. From germline, CDR1 is SEHNR and CDR2 FQNEAQ (reference sequence). The CDR3 totals 16 residues. This CDR3 reads CASSVLGGRGEETQYF. CDR3 DNA sequence: TGTGCCAGCAGCGTCCTCGGCGGGCGGGGGGAAGAGACCCAGTACTTC.

The rearrangement joins TRBV27 to TRBJ2-5; 8 positions agree with TRBD2. Germline V lookup: CDR1 MNHEY, CDR2 SMNVEV (reference sequence). The CDR3 consists of 16 residues. The V and J ends lost 3 bases and 4 bases, in that order; junction bases with no gene match: 10. The CDR3 reads CASSLERGGLGETQYF. The DNA for the CDR3 is TGTGCCAGCAGTTTGGAACGGGGGGGCCTGGGAGAGACCCAGTACTTC.

The chain couples TRBV12-3 or TRBV12-4 to TRBJ1-5; no definite D call. The CDR3 runs 13 residues. With 4 bases removed from V and 0 bases from J, the gap between germline ends came to 4 bases. The DNA of the CDR3 is TGTGCCAGCAGTTACGGTAGCAATCAGCCCCAGCATTTT. Its translation is CASSYGSNQPQHF.

This chain joins TRBV27 and TRBJ1-1, with 8 bases matching TRBD1. Germline CDR1 reads MNHEY; CDR2 reads SMNVEV (reference sequence). The V gene end was trimmed by 6 bases and the J gene end by 1 base; junction bases not matched to a gene: 4. CDR3 size: 14 residues. The chain's CDR3 is CASRGTGENTEAFF. The CDR3 DNA sequence: TGTGCCAGCAGGGGGACAGGAGAGAACACTGAAGCTTTCTTT.

This chain uses TRBV29-1 with TRBJ1-1; D may be TRBD1 (6 bases). The CDR3 has 13 residues. Deletions cut 1 base from V and 4 bases from J, with 10 bases between. The germline V gene encodes CDR1 SQVTM and CDR2 ANQGSEA. CDR3 bases: TGCAGCGTTGAAGCAGGGGTCGGCACTGAAGCTTTCTTT. Translating gives CSVEAGVGTEAFF. The variable domain in full, completed from reference TRBV29-1 and TRBJ1-1, reads SAVISQKPSRDICQRGTSLTIQCQVDSQVTMMFWYRQQPGQSLTLIATANQGSEATYESGFVIDKFPISRPNLTFSTLTVSNMSPEDSSIYLCSVEAGVGTEAFFGQGTRLTVV.

V usage is TRBV9 and J usage is TRBJ2-3; D remains unclear. V was pared by 0 bases and J by 0 bases, with 14 bases between. The CDR3 has 17 amino acids. Per the germline V gene, CDR1 is SGDLS and CDR2 is YYNGEE. As DNA, the CDR3 is TGTGCCAGCAGCGTAGAGGTGGACCCATATAGCACAGATACGCAGTATTTT. It specifies CASSVEVDPYSTDTQYF.

The rearrangement joins TRBV13 to TRBJ1-2; TRBD1 matches 8 bases. Unmatched junction bases numbered 11, after V lost 5 bases and J lost 0 bases. This CDR3 region has 17 residues. Germline assignment: CDR1 PRHDT and CDR2 FYEKMQ (reference sequence). Here the CDR3 DNA reads TGTGCCAGCAGCGCTTACACCGAGGACAGGGCTAACTATGGCTACACCTTC. Translating it yields CASSAYTEDRANYGYTF.

This clonotype was recorded once. The chain links TRBV5-1 to TRBJ1-2; TRBD1 aligns across 8 bases. The V and J ends lost 4 bases and 2 bases, in that order; junction bases with no gene match: 7. The V gene's germline CDR1 is SGHRS and CDR2 YFSETQ. The CDR3 consists of 15 residues. The CDR3 bases are TGCGCCAGCAGCCCCAGGGCAGGGGGCAACTATGGCTACACCTTC. It yields the protein CASSPRAGGNYGYTF.